Listed below are T cell receptor beta chains from one sample, sequenced in a study of blood T cells in healthy people across ages. TCRdb fed the 5' RACE reads into MiXCR, producing one record per CDR3 protein. The sample has approximately 800,000 distinct CDR3 sequences, 25% to 30% seen once. These same data were also listed under a study on T cells of mothers and their children.

Sample: blood. Receptors originate from a boy aged 10-17 years in good health. Each CDR3 is given with its conserved first and last residue. Each record gives: V gene, clone size, J gene, D gene, CDR3 DNA, CDR3 protein. D genes are given only for firm matches. Clone size is given for some rows only: seen once, a few or many times, or a class if the clone is expanded.

TRBV6-1	NA	TRBJ2-4	TRBD1	TGTGCCAGAAGTGACGGACAGGGGGCGACGGACATTCAGTACTTC	CARSDGQGATDIQYF
TRBV5-1	few	TRBJ2-7	TRBD2	TGCGCCAGCGCCCGGGAGGATCCCTCCTACGAGCAGTACTTC	CASAREDPSYEQYF
TRBV11-2	NA	TRBJ1-1	NA	TGTGCCAGCAGCCCTCGACAGAGGCGCACTGAAGCTTTCTTT	CASSPRQRRTEAFF
TRBV7-2	NA	TRBJ2-1	NA	TGTGCCAGCAGCTTAGCCTTAGGGCGGGGCGGCTACAATGAGCAGTTCTTC	CASSLALGRGGYNEQFF
TRBV4-2	NA	TRBJ1-2	NA	TGTGCCAGCAGCCAAGTGAGGCGGAATTCTGGCTACACCTTC	CASSQVRRNSGYTF
TRBV19	NA	TRBJ2-3	NA	TGTGCCAGTAGTAGGGACGATAGCACAGATACGCAGTATTTT	CASSRDDSTDTQYF
TRBV18	NA	TRBJ2-7	NA	TGTGCCAGCTCACCCGCCCGGGACACAGGCTACGAGCAGTACTTC	CASSPARDTGYEQYF
TRBV28	NA	TRBJ1-2	TRBD1	TGTGCCAGCAGCCCCGGGACAGGGGGCCAATATGGCTACACCTTC	CASSPGTGGQYGYTF
TRBV20-1	few	TRBJ2-7	TRBD1	TGCAGTGCTAGCGGGACAGGGAGCTCCTACGAGCAGTACTTC	CSASGTGSSYEQYF
TRBV7-9	few	TRBJ2-7	NA	TGTGCCAGCAGCGCGGAATTAGGTTCTGTCGGACGTTTCTACGAGCAGTACTTC	CASSAELGSVGRFYEQYF
TRBV14	NA	TRBJ1-4	NA	TGTGCCAGCAGCCAAGTATGGAGTGAAAAACTGTTTTTT	CASSQVWSEKLFF
TRBV30	NA	TRBJ2-3	NA	TGTGGGGCAGATACGCAGTATTTT	CGADTQYF
TRBV24-1	few	TRBJ2-3	NA	TGTGCCACCAGTGATTCAAACGGTCCAAGCACAGATACGCAGTATTTT	CATSDSNGPSTDTQYF
TRBV12-5	few	TRBJ2-7	NA	TGCGCTAGTCTAGGGGGGATCGAGCAGTACTTC	CASLGGIEQYF
TRBV5-1	few	TRBJ2-5	TRBD2	TGCGCCAGCTCAATGGCCGGGATGAGCGGGGGACAAGAGACCCAGTACTTC	CASSMAGMSGGQETQYF
TRBV29-1	NA	TRBJ2-1	TRBD2	TGCAGCGTTGAACTAGCGGTTTCTGGGAGGAATGAGCAGTTCTTC	CSVELAVSGRNEQFF
TRBV4-2	few	TRBJ2-7	NA	TGTGCCAGCAGCCTAGGAGAAACCGCGGGCGGGGAGCAGTACTTC	CASSLGETAGGEQYF
TRBV10-3	few	TRBJ1-4	NA	TGTGCCACGACCCTGCAGTTGGGAACTAATGAAAAACTGTTTTTT	CATTLQLGTNEKLFF
TRBV7-2	few	TRBJ2-5	NA	TGTGCCAGCAGCTTGCGGGGGGCCAGGGGGGAGACCCAGTACTTC	CASSLRGARGETQYF
TRBV4-2	NA	TRBJ2-7	NA	TGTGCCAGCAGCCAGAACCAGGGGAACGAGCAGTACTTC	CASSQNQGNEQYF
TRBV9	few	TRBJ1-3	NA	TGTGCCAGCACTCCCGCACCCTCTGGAAACACCATATATTTT	CASTPAPSGNTIYF
TRBV12-3/TRBV12-4	few	TRBJ2-7	TRBD2	TGTGCCAGCAGTGCCCGGACTAGCGGGGTGTACGAGCAGTACTTC	CASSARTSGVYEQYF
TRBV5-5	NA	TRBJ2-1	NA	TGTGCCAGCAGCTTGGTCAGGGCTAATGAGCAGTTCTTC	CASSLVRANEQFF
TRBV3-1	NA	TRBJ1-4	NA	TGTGCCAGCAGCCAACCGGACACTAATGAAAAACTGTTTTTT	CASSQPDTNEKLFF
TRBV4-1	few	TRBJ2-5	NA	TGCGCCAGCAGCCAGGCCCTCTTGGTTTTGGTGGAGACCCAGTACTTC	CASSQALLVLVETQYF
TRBV11-2	NA	TRBJ2-6	NA	TGTGCCAGCAGCCGGGGTCCCAGACCTGGGGCCAACGTCCTGACTTTC	CASSRGPRPGANVLTF
TRBV7-2	NA	TRBJ1-5	NA	TGTGCCAGCAGCCTACAGGGAGGGCAGCCCCAGCTTTTT	CASSLQGGQPQLF
TRBV6-1	few	TRBJ1-5	NA	TGTGCCAGCAGTGAAAGCGGAGGGGCGGAACAGCCCCAGCATTTT	CASSESGGAEQPQHF
TRBV7-2	NA	TRBJ2-7	NA	TGTGCCAGCAGCCCTTACGGGGCCGAAGAGCAGTACTTC	CASSPYGAEEQYF
TRBV7-9	few	TRBJ2-1	TRBD2	TGTGCCAGCAGCTTACCTGGGACTAGCGGGGCCTTAAGCTCCTACAATGAGCAGTTCTTC	CASSLPGTSGALSSYNEQFF
TRBV7-3	NA	TRBJ2-2	TRBD2	TGTGCCAGCAGCTTAAGCCTAGCGGGGGGGCCCGGGGAGCTGTTTTTT	CASSLSLAGGPGELFF